This TCR beta chain was retrieved from a study of CD8 T cells in Susac syndrome. In blood CD8+ and CD4+ T cells, TCR beta underwent sequencing. Controls comprised healthy donors matched for age and sex. RNA amounts of 0.5 to 1 ug underwent reverse transcription with random hexamers. With immunoSEQ multiplex PCR, TCR beta CDR3 was amplified across 54 Vbeta and 13 Jbeta. Using its own MiXCR run on the immunoSEQ multiplex PCR reads, TCRdb lists one record per CDR3 protein. The sample has around 190,000 distinct CDR3 sequences, approximately 93% seen once. The CDR3 covers 14 residues. Per germline, CDR1 SGHRS and CDR2 YFSETQ. V was pared by 5 bases and J by 4 bases, with 15 bases between.

Sample: CD4+ T cells from PBMCs. V and J are TRBV5-1 and TRBJ1-1; a possible D gene is TRBD1 (6 bases). This clonotype was sampled from a human donor in good health. The CDR3 bases are TGCGCCAGCAGACCACAGGGTTTTAGCACTGAAGCTTTCTTT. Translation: CASRPQGFSTEAFF. Supplemented by reference TRBV5-1 and TRBJ1-1, the full variable domain reads KAGVTQTPRYLIKTRGQQVTLSCSPISGHRSVSWYQQTPGQGLQFLFEYFSETQRNKGNFPGRFSGRQFSNSRSEMNVSTLELGDSALYLCASRPQGFSTEAFFGQGTRLTVV.